This TCR beta chain originates from a study of T cells in Graves' hyperthyroidism and ophthalmopathy. Study-wide background: Pretreatment peripheral blood was obtained at initial diagnosis. Study-level findings and limits: Ophthalmopathy and stable hyperthyroidism were told apart by a 13 V-J model.

This clonotype has at least ten counts. Its antigen is not identified. The CDR3 has 13 amino acids. Germline assignment: CDR1 MNHNS and CDR2 SASEGT. The V and J ends lost 8 bases and 1 base respectively, with 9 bases between them. The source material, RNA transcripts, was used to amplify TCR beta CDR3 regions. An initial round of RT-PCR targeting the TCR CDR3 relied on the HTBI primer set. TCRdb re-analysed the multiplex PCR reads in MiXCR, keeping a single row per CDR3 protein. Of approximately 400,000 distinct CDR3 sequences in the sample, approximately 13% were seen once. The sequenced material came from blood. The rearrangement uses TRBV6-1 and TRBJ1-5, with a tentative D call TRBD1 (6 bases). The TCR sequence derives from a man aged 30 to 39 with Graves' hyperthyroidism that later progressed to Graves' ophthalmopathy. The CDR3 sequence: CASGGASNQPQHF. CDR3 bases: TGTGCCAGCGGGGGCGCCAGCAATCAGCCCCAGCATTTT.